Sequencing of this T cell receptor (beta chain) was carried out in a study of cytomegalovirus exposure and HLA in healthy donors. Whole-study results and caveats: Altogether, 150 to 200 TCR beta chains were recorded as cytomegalovirus-associated. Highly shared sequence variants in one cluster were likely a sequencing artifact.

On this clone: As yet, its antigen is unknown.

There are 15 residues in the CDR3. Germline trimming cut 5 bases from V and 6 bases from J; bases unmatched to any gene: 6. Germline values: CDR1 SQVTM, CDR2 ANQGSEA. The PCR had 60 Vbeta and 13 Jbeta primers. This table comes from immunoSEQ multiplex PCR, and its TCRdb copy is limited to in-frame clones, with some not included. The sample contains roughly 150,000 clones, 82% of which appear only once. Sequencing was carried out using PBMCs. This TCR was recovered from a male donor in good health and CMV-seronegative. This rearrangement joins TRBV29-1 to TRBJ2-3; 15 nucleotides match TRBD2. This chain's CDR3 is CSVTGTSGRWDTQYF. In DNA, the CDR3 is TGCAGCGTTACCGGGACTAGCGGGAGGTGGGATACGCAGTATTTT.